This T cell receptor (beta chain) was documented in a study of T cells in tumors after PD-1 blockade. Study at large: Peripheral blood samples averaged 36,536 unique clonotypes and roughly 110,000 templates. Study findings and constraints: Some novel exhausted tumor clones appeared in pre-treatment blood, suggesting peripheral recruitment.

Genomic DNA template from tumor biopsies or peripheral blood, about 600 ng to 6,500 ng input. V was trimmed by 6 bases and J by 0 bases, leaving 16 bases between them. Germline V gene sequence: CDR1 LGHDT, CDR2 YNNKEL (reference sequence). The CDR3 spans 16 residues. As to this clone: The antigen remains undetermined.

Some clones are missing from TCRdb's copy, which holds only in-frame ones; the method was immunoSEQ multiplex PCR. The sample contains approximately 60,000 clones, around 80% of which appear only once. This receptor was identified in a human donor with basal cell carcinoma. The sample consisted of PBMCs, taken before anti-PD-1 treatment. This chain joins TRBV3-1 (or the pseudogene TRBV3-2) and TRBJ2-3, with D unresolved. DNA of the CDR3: TGTGCCAGCAGTAAAGAAAAGGGTTTAAGCACAGATACGCAGTATTTT. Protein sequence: CASSKEKGLSTDTQYF.